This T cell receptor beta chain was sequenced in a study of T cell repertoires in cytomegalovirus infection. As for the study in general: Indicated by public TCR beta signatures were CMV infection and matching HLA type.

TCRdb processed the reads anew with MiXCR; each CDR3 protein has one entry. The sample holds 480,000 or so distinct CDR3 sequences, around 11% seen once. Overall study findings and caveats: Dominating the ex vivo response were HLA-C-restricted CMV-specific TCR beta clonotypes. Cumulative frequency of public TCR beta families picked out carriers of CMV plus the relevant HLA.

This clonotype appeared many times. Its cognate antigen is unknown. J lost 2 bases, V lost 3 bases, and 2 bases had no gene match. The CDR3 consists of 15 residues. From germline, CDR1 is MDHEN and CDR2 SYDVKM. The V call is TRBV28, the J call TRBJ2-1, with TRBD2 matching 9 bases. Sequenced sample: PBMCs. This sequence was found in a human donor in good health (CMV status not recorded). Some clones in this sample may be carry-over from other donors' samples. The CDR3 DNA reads TGTGCCAGCAGTTTCCTAGCGGGAACCTACAATGAGCAGTTCTTC. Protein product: CASSFLAGTYNEQFF.